The 28 T cell receptor beta chains listed next were all sequenced from one sample in a study of blood T cells in healthy people across ages. A second PCR of 7 to 11 cycles used a sample-barcoded 5' primer and a J-beta primer mix. A single record per CDR3 protein comes from TCRdb applying MiXCR to the 5' RACE reads. The sample contains 1.5 million to 2 million distinct CDR3 sequences, roughly 27% of which appear only once. The sequenced sample was blood. The receptors here all came from a woman in her twenties or thirties in good health.

As for this clonotype: One end of the junction varies from germline; a read error may be responsible. This chain uses TRBV7-3 with TRBJ2-2, with 7 bases that match TRBD2. The CDR3 length is 16 residues. In germline, CDR1 is SGHTA, CDR2 FQGTGA. CDR3 DNA sequence: TGTGCCAGCAGCCCCGTGGGGGGGTCAAACACCGGGGAGCGGTTTTTT. Its translation: CASSPVGGSNTGERFF. Together with reference TRBV7-3 and TRBJ2-2, the CDR3 gives the full variable domain: GAGVSQTPSNKVTEKGKYVELRCDPISGHTALYWYRQSLGQGPEFLIYFQGTGAADDSGLPNDRFFAVRPEGSVSTLKIQRTERGDSAVYLCASSPVGGSNTGERFFGEGSRLTVL.

This clonotype was detected a few times. This chain links TRBV5-1 with TRBJ2-2; weak D call: TRBD1 (6 bases). The V gene lost 5 bases and the J gene lost 3 bases, with 14 bases spanning the gap. CDR1 and CDR2 (germline): SGHRS, YFSETQ. The CDR3 runs 15 residues. The CDR3 DNA follows: TGCGCCAGCAGATACGGGACACTGGACACCGGGGAGCTGTTTTTT. It translates to CASRYGTLDTGELFF.

This clonotype turned up a few times. The gene calls are TRBV5-1 and TRBJ2-1; D is undetermined. This CDR3 comprises 16 residues. Germline CDR1 SGHRS, CDR2 YFSETQ. Trimming removed 6 bases from V and 0 bases from J, with 16 bases in between. The DNA of the CDR3 is TGCGCCAGCACAATGGCCTACGCTCCCTCCTACAATGAGCAGTTCTTC. Translating it yields CASTMAYAPSYNEQFF.

V gene TRBV2 combines with J gene TRBJ1-5, with D hard to call. The germline V and J ends were trimmed by 5 bases and 11 bases, with 19 bases remaining between them. This CDR3 contains 14 residues. Germline V gives CDR1 SNHLY, CDR2 FYNNEI. CDR3 residues: CASSFGLGSTAQHF. The CDR3 nucleotides are TGTGCCAGCAGTTTTGGACTCGGTTCAACGGCCCAGCATTTT.

This chain links TRBV11-1 with TRBJ2-1; no definite D call. Trimming stripped 0 bases from V and 13 bases from J, with 10 bases between. This CDR3 comprises 12 residues. Germline assignment: CDR1 SGHAT and CDR2 FQDESV (reference sequence). In DNA form, the CDR3 reads TGTGCCAGCAGCTTAGCGCCATCGCTTCAGTTCTTC. Translation gives CASSLAPSLQFF.

This clonotype was seen more than once but under ten times. The V gene is TRBV29-1, the J gene TRBJ2-6, with TRBD1 matching 7 bases. Trimming took 7 bases from V and 0 from J; bases not matched to a gene: 9. CDR3 size: 16 residues. CDR1 is SQVTM and CDR2 is ANQGSEA in the germline V gene. The CDR3 DNA sequence: TGCAGCGCTGCAAAGGGGGCCGGCTCTGGGGCCAACGTCCTGACTTTC. Translation: CSAAKGAGSGANVLTF.

This clonotype was observed a few times. This chain uses TRBV11-2 with TRBJ2-1, with a tentative D call TRBD2 (6 bases). Germline V gene lookup returns CDR1 SGHAT and CDR2 FQNNGV. V dropped 6 bases and J dropped 7 bases, with 10 bases sitting between them. CDR3 length: 12 residues. CDR3 residues: CASRRGINEQFF. CDR3 DNA sequence: TGTGCCAGCAGGCGGGGTATTAATGAGCAGTTCTTC. The variable domain in full, with the rest retrieved from reference TRBV11-2 and TRBJ2-1, is EAGVAQSPRYKIIEKRQSVAFWCNPISGHATLYWYQQILGQGPKLLIQFQNNGVVDDSQLPKDRFSAERLKGVDSTLKIQPAKLEDSAVYLCASRRGINEQFFGPGTRLTVL.

The sample holds many counts of this clonotype. This chain uses TRBV7-2 with TRBJ2-1; D not certain. Trimming pared 1 base from V and 10 bases from J, leaving 11 bases between. Germline loops: CDR1 SGHTA, CDR2 FQGNSA. The CDR3 loop spans 13 amino acids. CDR3 residues: CASSLGPAEEQFF. As DNA, the CDR3 is TGTGCCAGCAGCTTAGGGCCAGCTGAGGAGCAGTTCTTC.

The V and J genes are TRBV5-1 and TRBJ1-2, with TRBD1 matching over 7 bases. Germline V gives CDR1 SGHRS, CDR2 YFSETQ. V dropped 4 bases and J dropped 4; count of bases not matched to a gene: 10. The CDR3 is 15 amino acids. The CDR3 region is CASSPNLAGGYGYTF. The CDR3 DNA reads as TGCGCCAGCAGCCCGAACCTGGCAGGGGGCTATGGCTACACCTTC.

The chain is built from TRBV28 and TRBJ2-7; D gene ambiguous. Germline CDR1 and CDR2: MDHEN and SYDVKM. The CDR3 has 16 residues. Trimming took 2 bases from V and 2 from J, leaving 16 bases between them. CDR3 DNA sequence: TGTGCCAGCAGTTTAGCGACTCCGGCCAATCCCTACGAGCAGTACTTC. The encoded protein is CASSLATPANPYEQYF. The full variable domain, its missing parts supplied by reference TRBV28 and TRBJ2-7, is DVKVTQSSRYLVKRTGEKVFLECVQDMDHENMFWYRQDPGLGLRLIYFSYDVKMKEKGDIPEGYSVSREKKERFSLILESASTNQTSMYLCASSLATPANPYEQYFGPGTRLTVT.

This clonotype appeared a few times. The CDR3 DNA reads as TGTGCCAGCAGCCCTACGATAGGAACAAATCAGCCCCAGCATTTT. This codes for CASSPTIGTNQPQHF. This rearrangement joins TRBV7-2 to TRBJ1-5; no definite D call. CDR1 is SGHTA, CDR2 FQGNSA, per germline. Trimming stripped 5 bases from V and 4 bases from J, with 15 bases between. The CDR3 totals 15 residues.

As concerns this clonotype: The DNA is omitted, as the CDR3 cannot be located on it reliably, and the CDR3 follows TCRdb's listing. The chain employs TRBV29-1 and TRBJ1-2; the table assigns TRBD1, which was not confirmed against the DNA. Including both end residues, the CDR3 is 9 amino acids long. In germline, CDR1 is SQVTM, CDR2 ANQGSEA. CDR3 sequence reads: CSVGRGSTF.

This clonotype has at least ten counts. The V and J genes are TRBV4-1 and TRBJ2-5, with no clear D. The CDR3 contains 17 residues. V lost 0 bases, J lost 3 bases, and 17 bases lay in between. CDR1 and CDR2 from the germline V gene are MGHRA and YSYEKL. DNA of the CDR3: TGCGCCAGCAGCCAAGATGGGATTTCAACCCAGAAAGAGACCCAGTACTTC. Its translation is CASSQDGISTQKETQYF.

This clonotype occurred a few times. The chain combines TRBV7-2 with TRBJ1-6; D is unresolved. V shed 2 bases and J shed 7 bases, with 6 bases lying between them. Looked up from germline, CDR1 is SGHTA and CDR2 is FQGNSA. CDR3 length: 13 residues. CDR3: CASSLWFNSPLHF. Written as DNA, the CDR3 is TGTGCCAGCAGCTTATGGTTCAATTCACCCCTCCACTTT.

This clonotype appeared a few times. This chain connects TRBV10-3 to TRBJ2-3; 12 nucleotides match TRBD2. With V trimmed by 2 bases and J by 3 bases, 0 bases remained unmatched. CDR1 and CDR2 (germline): ENHRY, SYGVKD. The CDR3 covers 15 residues. CDR3 DNA sequence: TGTGCCATCAGTGAGGGACTAGCGGGGACAGATACGCAGTATTTT. Amino acids: CAISEGLAGTDTQYF.

This clonotype was counted ten times or more. CDR3 loop: CASTEADQPQHF. For the CDR3, the DNA is TGTGCCAGCACTGAGGCTGATCAGCCCCAGCATTTT. The rearrangement joins TRBV6-5 to TRBJ1-5; no clear D. V was clipped by 7 bases and J by 5 bases, with 9 bases between them. Germline V gene data show CDR1 as MNHEY and CDR2 as SVGAGI. CDR3 length: 12 residues.

This chain joins TRBV10-3 and TRBJ2-1; 7 nucleotides align to TRBD2. In germline, CDR1 is ENHRY, CDR2 SYGVKD. V gave up 4 bases and J gave up 5 bases; unmatched junction bases: 2. The CDR3 is made up of 13 amino acids. This chain's CDR3 is CAISGAGDNEQFF. DNA of the CDR3: TGTGCCATCAGTGGGGCGGGAGACAATGAGCAGTTCTTC.

This clonotype was observed at least ten times. The rearrangement uses TRBV2 and TRBJ2-7; tentatively, D is TRBD1 (5 bases). CDR3 size: 14 residues. Germline loops: CDR1 SNHLY, CDR2 FYNNEI. Trimming pared 3 bases from V and 0 bases from J, leaving 9 bases between. CDR3 bases: TGTGCCAGCAGTGACCAGGGCCTCTCCTACGAGCAGTACTTC. Its translation is CASSDQGLSYEQYF.

This clonotype turned up a few times. The rearrangement links TRBV4-1 to TRBJ2-1; 10 bases align to TRBD2. The CDR3 loop spans 17 amino acids. From germline, CDR1 is MGHRA and CDR2 YSYEKL. V lost 4 bases and J lost 5; bases outside the gene matches: 11. The CDR3: CASSPWRGTSGDNEQFF. In DNA form, the CDR3 reads TGCGCCAGCAGCCCATGGAGAGGAACTAGCGGGGACAATGAGCAGTTCTTC.

This clonotype occurred a few times. The CDR3 coding sequence is TGCAGTGCTCCGCGGACTAGCTACGATACGCAGTATTTT. Its translation is CSAPRTSYDTQYF. The V call is TRBV20-1, the J call TRBJ2-3, with TRBD2 identical over 8 bases. The CDR3 length is 13 residues. With 5 bases clipped from V and 6 bases from J, the junction kept 7 bases outside the gene matches. Germline V CDR1 and CDR2: DFQATT, SNEGSKA (reference sequence).

The genes are TRBV3-1 and TRBJ2-3, with TRBD2 matching 14 bases. CDR1 is LGHDT and CDR2 is YNNKEL in the germline V gene (reference sequence). V gave up 0 bases and J gave up 7 bases; unmatched junction bases: 6. This CDR3 is built from 17 residues. The CDR3 here is CASSQEEGLAGGHTQYF. The CDR3 nucleotides read TGTGCCAGCAGCCAAGAGGAAGGACTAGCGGGAGGACATACGCAGTATTTT.

V is TRBV5-1 and J is TRBJ1-5, with D perhaps matching TRBD1 (6 bases). There are 13 residues in the CDR3. Trimming shortened V by 8 bases and J by 5 bases, and 14 bases separated the two germline ends. From germline, CDR1 is SGHRS and CDR2 YFSETQ. The CDR3 DNA reads as TGCGCCAGTGCCGGGACACCAGATCAGCCCCAGCATTTT. Encoded protein: CASAGTPDQPQHF.

There are many counts of this clonotype. The rearrangement uses TRBV10-3 and TRBJ1-2; no clear D. Deletions cut 2 bases from V and 8 bases from J, with 12 bases between. The germline gives CDR1 ENHRY, CDR2 SYGVKD. This CDR3 has 13 residues. CDR3 nucleotide sequence: TGTGCCATCAGTGAGCACGACGCCTCGGGCTACACCTTC. It yields the protein CAISEHDASGYTF.

V gene TRBV20-1 combines with J gene TRBJ2-3; a weak D match, TRBD1 (6 bases). Looked up from germline, CDR1 is DFQATT and CDR2 is SNEGSKA (reference sequence). Trimming left V 6 bases short and J 0 bases short, with 16 bases between. The CDR3 runs to 15 residues. The CDR3 DNA is TGCAGTGCGCTTAGCCGGGACACCAGCACAGATACGCAGTATTTT. Its translation: CSALSRDTSTDTQYF.

This clonotype appeared a single time. V is TRBV7-2 and J is TRBJ2-7, with TRBD2 matching over 10 bases. The CDR3 has 14 residues. Germline V lookup: CDR1 SGHTA, CDR2 FQGNSA. The J segment lost 2 bases and the V segment lost 5 bases, leaving 3 bases of the junction unmatched. CDR3 sequence: CASSPSGSTYEQYF. CDR3 nucleotides: TGTGCCAGCAGCCCTAGCGGGAGCACCTACGAGCAGTACTTC.

A few counts support this clonotype. This sequence joins TRBV27 and TRBJ2-7, with D maybe TRBD2 (6 bases). The J call is doubtful: the DNA matches TRBJ2-5 better. Germline assignment: CDR1 MNHEY and CDR2 SMNVEV (reference sequence). This CDR3 comprises 14 residues. The CDR3 sequence is CASSLIGGGETQYF. CDR3 coding DNA: TGTGCCAGCAGTTTGATTGGAGGAGGGGAGACCCAGTACTTC.

This clonotype was counted at least ten times. The chain couples TRBV12-3 or TRBV12-4 to TRBJ2-5; 9 positions match TRBD2. V was pared by 2 bases and J by 1 base, with 8 bases of the junction left unmatched. This CDR3 has 17 amino acids. CDR3 in amino acids: CASSLTGLAGTQETQYF. CDR3 in DNA: TGTGCCAGCAGTTTAACTGGTCTAGCGGGAACCCAAGAGACCCAGTACTTC.

The rearrangement uses TRBV6-1 and TRBJ2-7, with D tentatively TRBD2 (5 bases). This CDR3 has 14 residues. Trimming removed 4 bases at V and 2 bases at J, with 12 bases between. Germline V CDR1 and CDR2: MNHNS, SASEGT. The CDR3 coding sequence is TGTGCCAGCAGTGTACGAGGGTACCCCTACGAGCAGTACTTC. It yields the protein CASSVRGYPYEQYF.